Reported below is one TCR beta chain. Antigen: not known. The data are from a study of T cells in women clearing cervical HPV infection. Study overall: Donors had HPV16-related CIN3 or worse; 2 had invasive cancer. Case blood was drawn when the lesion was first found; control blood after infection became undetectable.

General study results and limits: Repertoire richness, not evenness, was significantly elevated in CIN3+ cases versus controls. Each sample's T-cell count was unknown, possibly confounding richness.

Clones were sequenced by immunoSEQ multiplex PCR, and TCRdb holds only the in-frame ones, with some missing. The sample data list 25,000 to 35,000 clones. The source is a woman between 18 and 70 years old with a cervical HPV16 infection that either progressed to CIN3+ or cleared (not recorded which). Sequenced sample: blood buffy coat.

The covered CDR3 bases are TGCGCCAGCAGCGAGGGGCTGAACACTGAA. Its protein is CASSEGLNTE. In full, the CDR3 is CASSEGLNTEAFF. This chain links TRBV5-1 with TRBJ1-1, with D perhaps TRBD1 (5 bases). Read coverage stops 3 residues before the CDR3 terminus; the germline J gene supplies the remainder. This CDR3 contains 13 residues. V lost 4 bases to trimming and J lost 0 bases, with 7 bases between them. Germline CDR1 is SGHRS and CDR2 is YFSETQ.